This is a list of T cell receptor beta chains from one sample in a study of blood T cells in healthy people across ages. TCRdb reprocessed the 5' RACE reads via MiXCR and lists one record per CDR3 protein. The sample yields around 1.5 million distinct CDR3 sequences, approximately 59% seen once. Sequencing used blood. The receptors were gathered from a young man in good health. Both conserved end residues are part of each CDR3. D genes are given only for firm matches. Some rows mark clone size as missing; the rest say once, few, many or name a class of expanded clone.

>-|TRBV7-9|TRBJ2-3|-
TGTGCCAGCAGCCACTCCTCATACACAGATACGCAGTATTTT
CASSHSSYTDTQYF
>-|TRBV9|TRBJ2-7|TRBD2
TGTGCCAGCAGCCATGGGGCTAGCGGGGCTCACTACGAGCAGTACTTC
CASSHGASGAHYEQYF
>-|TRBV11-2|TRBJ2-3|-
TGTGCCAGCAGCTCCCCACTGAGACACACAGATACGCAGTATTTT
CASSSPLRHTDTQYF
>once|TRBV5-1|TRBJ2-7|-
TGCGCCAGCAGTCCCATCGACTCGGGACAACACTACGAGCAGTACTTC
CASSPIDSGQHYEQYF
>once|TRBV4-1|TRBJ2-4|-
TGCGCCAGCAGCCAAGTTAGGCAGGCCAATGGGGAGCAGTACTTC
CASSQVRQANGEQYF
>-|TRBV2|TRBJ2-5|-
TGTGCCAGCAGGTCCTCCTACGGGCAGTACTTC
CASRSSYGQYF
>-|TRBV5-5|TRBJ2-2|TRBD1
TGTGCCAGCAGCTTGGCATACAGGGACAGGGACGTCGGGGAGCTGTTTTTT
CASSLAYRDRDVGELFF
>once|TRBV7-2|TRBJ2-3|-
TGTGCCAGCAGCATGGTTAGCTCGGATACGCAGTATTTT
CASSMVSSDTQYF
>-|TRBV7-2|TRBJ1-2|-
TGTGCCAGCAGCTTAGCCGGACAACCTTCAGGCTACACCTTC
CASSLAGQPSGYTF
>-|TRBV6-5|TRBJ2-5|-
TGTGCCAGCACTTGGACGCAGAGTAGGAATGAGCAGTACTTC
CASTWTQSRNEQYF
>-|TRBV6-5|TRBJ1-1|-
TGTGCCAGCGGTCGGGACCCGAACACTGAAGCTTTCTTT
CASGRDPNTEAFF
>-|TRBV4-1|TRBJ1-2|-
TGCGCCAGCAGCCAAACCATTGAACCGGGACACCGGGGAGACTATGGCTACACCTTC
CASSQTIEPGHRGDYGYTF
>-|TRBV2|TRBJ2-7|-
TGTGCCAGCAGTACGGGCCACAATGAGCAGTACTTC
CASSTGHNEQYF
>-|TRBV4-1|TRBJ2-1|-
TGCGCCAGCAGCCAAGAAGATAGGGGGGATGAGCAGTTCTTC
CASSQEDRGDEQFF
>-|TRBV2|TRBJ1-2|TRBD1
TGTGCCAGCAGACCCGGACAGGGAGCGGCATATGGCTACACCTTC
CASRPGQGAAYGYTF
>few|TRBV5-1|TRBJ2-1|TRBD2
TGCGCCAGCAGCTTGCGGTCCATACCCCCTGGGACTAGCGGAGACAATGAGCAGTTCTTC
CASSLRSIPPGTSGDNEQFF
>once|TRBV7-2|TRBJ1-1|-
TGTGCCAGCAGCTTATCGACGGGGTTAAGCACTGAAGCTTTCTTT
CASSLSTGLSTEAFF
>-|TRBV6-2/TRBV6-3|TRBJ2-5|-
TGTGCCAGCAGACTCATGGGGGGACAAGAGACCCAGTACTTC
CASRLMGGQETQYF
>-|TRBV5-6|TRBJ2-3|-
TGTGCCAGCAGCTTATGGCCCCGCACAGATACGCAGTATTTT
CASSLWPRTDTQYF
>many|TRBV29-1|TRBJ2-3|-
TGCAGCGTGAATTTACCCGTGATTAGGGCGCTCTACACAGATACGCAGTATTTT
CSVNLPVIRALYTDTQYF
>-|TRBV6-5|TRBJ1-2|-
TGTGCCAGCAGCGCAGCTGAGGGCTATGACTACACCTTC
CASSAAEGYDYTF
>-|TRBV2|TRBJ2-1|-
TGTGCCAGCACCTCCTTTCGGGGCGGTGGCGATGAGCAGTTCTTC
CASTSFRGGGDEQFF
>-|TRBV6-4|TRBJ2-5|-
TGTGCCAGCAGTCCGGCTAGCGAAGAGACCCAGTACTTC
CASSPASEETQYF
>-|TRBV15|TRBJ2-3|-
TGTGCCACCAGCAGGGGGGTCCAAAACACAGATACGCAGTATTTT
CATSRGVQNTDTQYF